The 13 T cell receptor beta chains presented below share a single source sample, sequenced in a study of control samples from healthy donors and cancer patients. The protocol was immunoSEQ multiplex PCR, while the TCRdb copy is restricted to in-frame clones and leaves out a portion. The table shows 100,000 to 150,000 clones, with roughly 86% occurring only once. Sequenced material: PBMCs. These receptors originate from a man aged 50-59 years with head and neck cancer.

This clone has a single count. This chain connects TRBV5-4 to TRBJ1-2; D is possibly TRBD1 (6 bases). The CDR3 totals 15 residues. Trimming left V 4 bases short and J 4 bases short, with 17 bases between. Germline V gene data show CDR1 as SGHNT and CDR2 as YYREEE (reference sequence). The CDR3: CASSPVTGQGYGYTF. The CDR3 bases are TGTGCCAGCAGCCCTGTGACAGGCCAGGGCTATGGCTACACCTTC. Full variable domain (rest looked up from reference TRBV5-4 and TRBJ1-2): ETGVTQSPTHLIKTRGQQVTLRCSSQSGHNTVSWYQQALGQGPQFIFQYYREEENGRGNFPPRFSGLQFPNYSSELNVNALELDDSALYLCASSPVTGQGYGYTFGSGTRLTVV.

This chain links TRBV19 with TRBJ1-5; D is uncertain. The CDR3 has 16 residues. CDR1 is LNHDA, CDR2 SQIVND, per germline (reference sequence). With 1 base removed from V and 0 bases from J, the gap between germline ends came to 10 bases. The CDR3 reads CASSIVERVSNQPQHF. CDR3 nucleotide sequence: TGTGCCAGTAGTATAGTTGAACGGGTTAGCAATCAGCCCCAGCATTTT. Supplemented by reference TRBV19 and TRBJ1-5, the full variable domain reads DGGITQSPKYLFRKEGQNVTLSCEQNLNHDAMYWYRQDPGQGLRLIYYSQIVNDFQKGDIAEGYSVSREKKESFPLTVTSAQKNPTAFYLCASSIVERVSNQPQHFGDGTRLSIL.

This clone was seen only a few times. The chain uses TRBV27 and TRBJ2-3; 8 bases line up with TRBD2. CDR1 and CDR2 from the germline V gene are MNHEY and SMNVEV (reference sequence). There are 15 residues in the CDR3. The ends lost 6 bases at V and 4 bases at J; junction bases unmatched: 9. CDR3 sequence (DNA): TGTGCCAGCAGCCTAAGGGGGACTAGTCCAGATACGCAGTATTTT. Protein product: CASSLRGTSPDTQYF.

Here the CDR3 reads CASSLRGFNQPQHF. In DNA, the CDR3 is TGTGCCAGCAGCCTCAGGGGATTCAATCAGCCCCAGCATTTT. The genes are TRBV5-4 and TRBJ1-5, with TRBD1 as a possible D gene (6 bases). The V end lost 4 bases, the J end lost 3 bases, and 11 bases lay between the germline ends. The CDR3 extends over 14 amino acids. From germline, CDR1 is SGHNT and CDR2 YYREEE (reference sequence).

The chain carries TRBV7-6 and TRBJ2-7, with 12 bases fitting TRBD2. Germline CDR1 SGHVS, CDR2 FNYEAQ. V dropped 1 base and J dropped 0; count of bases not matched to a gene: 7. The CDR3 has 18 amino acids. CDR3 in DNA: TGTGCCAGCAGCTTAGGGGCGACTAGCGGGAGTAGCTCCTACGAGCAGTACTTC. Translated: CASSLGATSGSSSYEQYF.

This chain uses TRBV28 with TRBJ1-4, with D possibly being TRBD1 (5 bases). The length of the CDR3 is 18 residues. With 7 bases removed from V and 3 bases from J, the gap between germline ends came to 24 bases. Germline loops: CDR1 MDHEN, CDR2 SYDVKM. The CDR3 spells CASTYRDQSYGANEKLFF. The CDR3, as DNA: TGTGCCAGCACCTACCGGGACCAATCCTACGGGGCTAATGAAAAACTGTTTTTT.

This clone has only a few counts. The V call is TRBV13, the J call TRBJ2-6; 7 bases align to TRBD1. The CDR3 length is 16 residues. Germline V gene data show CDR1 as PRHDT and CDR2 as FYEKMQ (reference sequence). The V and J ends lost 6 bases and 3 bases, in that order; junction bases with no gene match: 8. CDR3 in amino acids: CASRHKGAGGANVLTF. The CDR3 DNA reads as TGTGCCAGCAGACACAAGGGGGCTGGTGGGGCCAACGTCCTGACTTTC.

This chain joins TRBV7-9 and TRBJ1-1, with 9 nucleotides matching TRBD1. Germline lookup yields CDR1 SEHNR and CDR2 FQNEAQ (reference sequence). The V segment lost 5 bases and the J segment 4 bases; nucleotides outside the gene matches: 5. The CDR3 length is 14 residues. Here the CDR3 DNA reads TGTGCCAGCAGCCTTCGACAGGGGGGCACTGAAGCTTTCTTT. Translated, it gives CASSLRQGGTEAFF.

V gene TRBV5-5 combines with J gene TRBJ1-1; 10 bases fit TRBD1. This CDR3 is built from 16 residues. CDR1 SGHKS and CDR2 YYEKEE come from the germline V gene (reference sequence). Trimming took 2 bases from V and 9 from J; bases not matched to a gene: 13. The CDR3, as DNA: TGTGCCAGCAGCTTCCAGCGTGACAGGGGGCAGGGGAAAGCTTTCTTT. Its protein is CASSFQRDRGQGKAFF.

In its sample, this clone was seen a few times. The chain carries TRBV21-1 and TRBJ1-3. TRBV21-1 is designated a pseudogene. There are 14 residues in the CDR3. The CDR3 DNA sequence: TGTGCCAGCAGCAAAGACCCTTCCTGCAACACCATATATTTT. Translating gives CASSKDPSCNTIYF.

This clone was seen only once. J is TRBJ1-2 and V is TRBV10-3; 7 bases fit TRBD1. Per the germline V gene, CDR1 is ENHRY and CDR2 is SYGVKD. The trim removed 7 bases at V and 2 bases at J, leaving 4 bases unmatched. The CDR3 length is 13 residues. The chain's CDR3 is CAIKGQENYGYTF. The DNA for the CDR3 is TGTGCCATCAAAGGACAGGAGAACTATGGCTACACCTTC.

The chain couples TRBV4-1 to TRBJ2-2; the match to TRBD2 covers 7 bases. After removal of 6 bases from V and 2 bases from J, the junction contained 6 bases not matched to a gene. Per germline, CDR1 MGHRA and CDR2 YSYEKL. This CDR3 contains 15 residues. This CDR3 reads CASRKREGNTGELFF. The CDR3 DNA reads TGCGCCAGCAGGAAAAGGGAGGGAAACACCGGGGAGCTGTTTTTT.

The DNA of the CDR3 is TGCGCCAGCAGCTTGGCATCGTCCGGCGGCACAGATACGCAGTATTTT. Residues: CASSLASSGGTDTQYF. V gene TRBV5-1 combines with J gene TRBJ2-3; no clear D. The CDR3 runs 16 residues. V lost 0 bases and J 1 base, leaving 12 bases between the germline ends. Germline V gene lookup returns CDR1 SGHRS and CDR2 YFSETQ.